The present T cell receptor (beta chain) was sequenced within a study of cytomegalovirus exposure and HLA in healthy donors. Study context: A prior study identified 90 million to 120 million unique TCR beta sequences from some 180 million T cells. Points from the study as a whole: Rarity characterized most TCR sequences, yet some public TCRs appeared in many donors. Among donors in an Asian-associated ancestry cluster, a later analysis reportedly found fewer N-insertions than the roughly 610-donor mean. With later analysis, a missense DCLRE1C variant became linked to TCR beta V- and J-gene trimming.

The V gene end was trimmed by 4 bases and the J gene end by 3 bases; junction bases not matched to a gene: 6. CDR1 is SGHNT and CDR2 is YYREEE in the germline V gene (reference sequence). The CDR3 has 14 residues. About this clone: As yet, its antigen is unknown.

Researchers ran the PCR with 60 Vbeta and 13 Jbeta primers. The repertoire was sequenced with immunoSEQ multiplex PCR; TCRdb's copy has only in-frame clones and lacks some. The sample lists more than 150,000 clones, 81% occurring once. V and J are TRBV5-4 and TRBJ1-2; TRBD1 matches at 7 bases. Sequencing used PBMCs. This TCR was sampled from a middle-aged man in good health and CMV-seronegative. For the CDR3, the DNA is TGTGCCAGCAGCCGGGGGACAGAGCACTATGGCTACACCTTC. It is translated as CASSRGTEHYGYTF.